This note documents a single T cell receptor (beta chain) sequence. The data were taken from a study of blood T cell repertoires in COVID-19. For the study at large: Sites across the United States, Italy and Spain contributed samples from acute and convalescent COVID-19. The analysed material was cDNA or gDNA that came from T cells, B-cell-depleted T cells, or PBMCs.

CDR3 length: 13 amino acids. Germline CDR1 is SNHLY and CDR2 is FYNNEI. Germline trimming cut 6 bases from V and 5 bases from J; bases unmatched to any gene: 6. Under the authors' procedure: Nucleated cell counts were estimated from reference gene primer amplification. Assay used: immunoSEQ multiplex PCR; TCRdb lists only in-frame clones, some missing. V, J and clone size are taken as reported in that table, and D and trimming were inferred from the DNA itself. The sample holds fewer than 400,000 clones, approximately 89% seen once. This TCR came from a woman in her twenties or thirties with COVID-19, enrolled during active disease. The specimen was peripheral blood. V and J are TRBV2 and TRBJ1-1; TRBD1 aligns across 7 bases. This CDR3 is CASRTGVGTEAFF. Here the CDR3 DNA reads TGTGCCAGCAGAACAGGGGTGGGAACTGAAGCTTTCTTT.